Each of the 32 T cell receptor beta chains below was sequenced from the same sample in a study of blood T cell repertoires in COVID-19. The method was immunoSEQ multiplex PCR; TCRdb's version includes in-frame clones alone and lacks a portion of them. The sample includes under 250,000 clones, more than 70% of them seen just once. Sequences were obtained from peripheral blood. The origin of the receptors is a woman older than 75 with COVID-19, enrolled during active disease.

At least ten counts were recorded for this clone. The rearrangement links TRBV3-1 (or the pseudogene TRBV3-2) to TRBJ1-3; maybe TRBD1 (6 bases). Trimming stripped 4 bases from V and 0 bases from J, with 13 bases between. Germline loops: CDR1 LGHDT, CDR2 YNNKEL (reference sequence). The length of the CDR3 is 16 residues. CDR3 in DNA: TGTGCCAGCAGCCGGCCAGGGGTTTCCTCTGGAAACACCATATATTTT. Residues: CASSRPGVSSGNTIYF.

The chain joins TRBV6-5 to TRBJ2-1; TRBD1 aligns across 9 bases. The V gene end was trimmed by 4 bases and the J gene end by 1 base; junction bases not matched to a gene: 5. Germline CDR1 MNHEY, CDR2 SVGAGI. This CDR3 contains 16 residues. The CDR3 reads CASSSGTGHSYNEQFF. CDR3 coding DNA: TGTGCCAGCAGTTCCGGGACAGGGCATTCCTACAATGAGCAGTTCTTC.

This clone was observed a few times. Other DNA sequences of this sample code for an identical CDR3. The J gene is TRBJ1-1, the V gene TRBV19; TRBD1 might be the D (6 bases). The CDR3 is made up of 15 amino acids. The ends were cut back, 6 bases at V and 0 bases at J, with 14 bases in the middle. Germline loops: CDR1 LNHDA, CDR2 SQIVND (reference sequence). As DNA, the CDR3 is TGTGCCAGTAGAACCGACAGGCGAATGAACACTGAAGCTTTCTTT. This translates into CASRTDRRMNTEAFF.

The chain has TRBV27 and TRBJ2-1, with 7 nucleotides matching TRBD1. This CDR3 has 12 amino acids. J gave up 7 bases and V 4 bases, and 1 base lay outside the gene matches. Germline V CDR1 and CDR2: MNHEY, SMNVEV (reference sequence). CDR3 DNA: TGTGCCAGCAGTTCACAGGGGAATGAGCAGTTCTTC. This codes for CASSSQGNEQFF.

The V and J genes are TRBV28 and TRBJ1-4, with a tentative D call TRBD1 (5 bases). The V gene's germline CDR1 is MDHEN and CDR2 SYDVKM. Trimming took off 5 bases at V and 7 bases at J, with 14 bases between the two ends. This CDR3 is 14 amino acids long. CDR3 nucleotide sequence: TGTGCCAGCAGTCCTCCGGGGGGGGTTGAAAAACTGTTTTTT. Protein sequence: CASSPPGGVEKLFF.

This clone has a single count. The J gene is TRBJ1-3, the V gene TRBV28; 8 bases are a match to TRBD1. With 3 bases clipped from V and 0 bases from J, the junction kept 4 bases outside the gene matches. The CDR3 covers 16 residues. The germline V gene has CDR1 MDHEN and CDR2 SYDVKM. Here the CDR3 DNA reads TGTGCCAGCAGTTTGACAGGGGAATACTCTGGAAACACCATATATTTT. Protein sequence: CASSLTGEYSGNTIYF.

The chain employs TRBV7-8 and TRBJ2-1; the D is unclear. Trimming shortened V by 1 base and J by 4 bases, and 23 bases separated the two germline ends. Germline CDR1 is SGHVS and CDR2 is FQNEAQ. The CDR3 spans 19 residues. CDR3 nucleotides: TGTGCCAGCAGCTTAGTTGGCAAGGTACTAACCGGGTTTTACAATGAGCAGTTCTTC. It codes for CASSLVGKVLTGFYNEQFF.

This rearrangement joins TRBV6-2 or TRBV6-3 to TRBJ2-7; D gene ambiguous. Trimming cost V 5 bases and J 2 bases, with 16 bases left between them. Germline V gene lookup returns CDR1 MNHEY and CDR2 SVGEGT. This CDR3 region has 15 residues. In nucleotides, the CDR3 is TGTGCCAGCAGTCTCATGAGCTCTCCGCCCTACGAGCAGTACTTC. This translates into CASSLMSSPPYEQYF.

CDR3 region: CAIRDGLAGGIGTGELFF. The CDR3 nucleotides are TGTGCCATCAGGGACGGACTAGCGGGGGGGATAGGCACCGGGGAGCTGTTTTTT. V and J are TRBV10-3 and TRBJ2-2; 15 nucleotides line up with TRBD2. The ends lost 6 bases at V and 4 bases at J; junction bases unmatched: 9. The CDR3 covers 18 residues. Germline V gene sequence: CDR1 ENHRY, CDR2 SYGVKD.

This clone was picked up a small number of times. V gene TRBV28 combines with J gene TRBJ1-1; 7 bases match TRBD1. J was trimmed by 8 bases and V by 4 bases; bases with no gene match: 7. In germline, CDR1 is MDHEN, CDR2 SYDVKM. The CDR3 totals 13 residues. DNA of the CDR3: TGTGCCAGCAGTTACAGGGGAAGGACGGAAGCTTTCTTT. Amino acid sequence: CASSYRGRTEAFF.

The genes are TRBV3-1 (or the pseudogene TRBV3-2) and TRBJ2-2; D remains ambiguous. CDR1 and CDR2 (germline): LGHDT, YNNKEL (reference sequence). Trimming removed 4 bases at V and 1 base at J, with 10 bases between. The CDR3 spans 15 residues. As DNA, the CDR3 is TGTGCCAGCAGCCGCGGAGCGAAGAACACCGGGGAGCTGTTTTTT. Protein sequence: CASSRGAKNTGELFF.

The rearrangement links TRBV5-1 to TRBJ1-1, with 11 bases identical to TRBD1. Germline V gene lookup returns CDR1 SGHRS and CDR2 YFSETQ. This CDR3 contains 13 residues. Trimming took 3 bases from V and 11 from J; bases not matched to a gene: 6. DNA of the CDR3: TGCGCCAGCAGCTCAGGACAGGGGGCACCGGCTTTCTTT. Translating it yields CASSSGQGAPAFF.

The V call is TRBV18, the J call TRBJ1-5; tentatively, D is TRBD1 (6 bases). The CDR3 has 15 amino acids. V lost 2 bases, J lost 2 bases, and 10 bases lay in between. Germline V gene lookup returns CDR1 KGHSH and CDR2 LQKENI. CDR3 sequence (DNA): TGTGCCAGCTCACCAACAGGGTGGGGCAATCAGCCCCAGCATTTT. This codes for CASSPTGWGNQPQHF.

The chain uses TRBV5-4 and TRBJ1-6; perhaps TRBD1 as D (6 bases). Germline V CDR1 and CDR2: SGHNT, YYREEE (reference sequence). Trimming took 4 bases from V and 8 from J, leaving 16 bases between them. The CDR3 has 15 amino acids. CDR3 amino acids: CASSASSAGDSPLHF. The CDR3 coding sequence is TGTGCCAGCAGCGCCTCCAGCGCAGGGGATTCACCCCTCCACTTT.

The chain employs TRBV5-1 and TRBJ2-7; 10 bases agree with TRBD1. This CDR3 region has 14 residues. Trimming cost V 4 bases and J 5 bases; bases outside gene matches: 6. Germline V gene lookup returns CDR1 SGHRS and CDR2 YFSETQ. The CDR3 reads CASSQGQGPDEQYF. In DNA, the CDR3 is TGCGCCAGCAGCCAGGGACAGGGGCCCGACGAGCAGTACTTC.

This chain uses TRBV6-5 with TRBJ1-6; D gene ambiguous. Germline V gene data show CDR1 as MNHEY and CDR2 as SVGAGI. The CDR3 sequence is 13 residues long. V gave up 0 bases and J gave up 13 bases, with 10 bases separating them. The CDR3 loop reads CASSYSQAFPLHF. The CDR3, as DNA: TGTGCCAGCAGTTACTCGCAGGCTTTCCCCCTCCACTTT.

V gene TRBV6-5 combines with J gene TRBJ1-5; D uncertain. Germline CDR1 and CDR2: MNHEY and SVGAGI. V lost 0 bases to trimming and J lost 5 bases, with 11 bases between them. The CDR3 length is 15 residues. CDR3 bases: TGTGCCAGCAGTTACTCGCTGGACTTGTATCAGCCCCAGCATTTT. This encodes CASSYSLDLYQPQHF.

Comment on this clone: One end of the junction fails to match germline, which may point to a read error. The chain joins TRBV6-2 or TRBV6-3 to TRBJ1-2; tentative D call: TRBD1 (5 bases). The CDR3 is 14 amino acids. CDR1 and CDR2 (germline): MNHEY, SVGEGT. CDR3 amino acids: CASSYSGAAYGCTF. The CDR3 nucleotides are TGTGCCAGCAGTTACTCTGGGGCAGCCTATGGCTGCACCTTC.

This chain joins TRBV28 and TRBJ1-6, with a possible D match to TRBD1 (5 bases). From germline, CDR1 is MDHEN and CDR2 SYDVKM. V lost 2 bases, J lost 6 bases, and 5 bases lay in between. The CDR3 has 13 amino acids. The CDR3 region has the DNA TGTGCCAGCAGTTTAAGGGGTAATTCACCCCTCCACTTT. As protein: CASSLRGNSPLHF.

The chain combines TRBV4-2 with TRBJ1-1; 9 nucleotides agree with TRBD1. Germline values: CDR1 LGHNA, CDR2 YNFKEQ. Trimming removed 2 bases from V and 4 bases from J; junction bases left unmatched: 11. This CDR3 has 17 residues. Here the CDR3 reads CASSQQHTTGGSTEAFF. The DNA of the CDR3 is TGTGCCAGCAGCCAACAACACACGACAGGGGGGTCCACTGAAGCTTTCTTT.

The chain combines TRBV30 with TRBJ1-4; D not resolved. V was pared by 2 bases and J by 8 bases, with 15 bases between. The germline V gene encodes CDR1 GTSNPN and CDR2 SVGIG (reference sequence). CDR3 length: 14 amino acids. The CDR3 sequence is CAWSPPTSREKLFF. The CDR3, as DNA: TGTGCCTGGAGTCCCCCTACCTCCCGCGAAAAACTGTTTTTT.

V is TRBV5-1 and J is TRBJ1-5; TRBD1 aligns across 9 bases. Germline V gene data show CDR1 as SGHRS and CDR2 as YFSETQ. The CDR3 covers 15 residues. V was pared by 0 bases and J by 7 bases, with 5 bases of the junction left unmatched. The CDR3 DNA reads as TGCGCCAGCAGCTTGGGGGACAGGGAGGAGCAGCCCCAGCATTTT. Residues: CASSLGDREEQPQHF.

The CDR3: CASSNTDLYEQYF. CDR3 DNA: TGTGCCAGCAGCAACACAGACCTCTACGAGCAGTACTTC. This rearrangement joins TRBV3-1 (or the pseudogene TRBV3-2) to TRBJ2-7; D gene unclear. This CDR3 is built from 13 residues. Germline CDR1 and CDR2: LGHDT and YNNKEL (reference sequence). The ends were cut back, 5 bases at V and 3 bases at J, with 11 bases in the middle.

This chain connects TRBV30 to TRBJ1-1, with D hard to call. Deletions cut 4 bases from V and 2 bases from J, with 17 bases between. CDR1 GTSNPN and CDR2 SVGIG come from the germline V gene (reference sequence). The CDR3 is 15 residues long. For the CDR3, the DNA is TGTGCCTGGACGAAGGCCGGGTCTTTAAACACTGAAGCTTTCTTT. It codes for CAWTKAGSLNTEAFF. Looking up the rest from reference TRBV30 and TRBJ1-1 gives the full variable domain: SQTIHQWPATLVQPVGSPLSLECTVEGTSNPNLYWYRQAAGRGLQLLFYSVGIGQISSEVPQNLSASRPQDRQFILSSKKLLLSDSGFYLCAWTKAGSLNTEAFFGQGTRLTVV.

The V and J genes are TRBV11-3 and TRBJ2-3, with 11 nucleotides matching TRBD2. The CDR3 totals 15 residues. Germline V gene lookup returns CDR1 SGHNT and CDR2 YENEEA. J was trimmed by 2 bases and V by 5 bases; bases with no gene match: 3. In DNA, the CDR3 is TGTGCCAGCAGCCCGACTAGCGGGGCCACAGATACGCAGTATTTT. Translation: CASSPTSGATDTQYF.

The chain links TRBV28 to TRBJ1-1; 9 bases align to TRBD1. The CDR3 runs to 16 residues. V lost 5 bases, J lost 0 bases, and 7 bases stayed unmatched. Looked up from germline, CDR1 is MDHEN and CDR2 is SYDVKM. CDR3 DNA: TGTGCCAGCAGTCGGTCCGGGACAGGGATGAACACTGAAGCTTTCTTT. This codes for CASSRSGTGMNTEAFF.

The rearrangement links TRBV18 to TRBJ2-2; TRBD1 agrees at 7 bases. The CDR3 has 14 residues. Germline values: CDR1 KGHSH, CDR2 LQKENI. V lost 7 bases and J lost 0; bases outside the gene matches: 2. Here the CDR3 reads CASLTGTNTGELFF. The CDR3 region has the DNA TGTGCCAGCTTGACAGGGACGAACACCGGGGAGCTGTTTTTT.

This chain links TRBV10-3 with TRBJ1-2; maybe TRBD1 (6 bases). Deletions cut 4 bases from V and 0 bases from J, with 12 bases between. The germline V gene encodes CDR1 ENHRY and CDR2 SYGVKD. This CDR3 comprises 15 residues. CDR3 bases: TGTGCCATCAGTGCACTACAGGGTACTAACTATGGCTACACCTTC. Its protein product is CAISALQGTNYGYTF.

This clone appeared a single time. This chain connects TRBV24-1 to TRBJ2-1; TRBD2 matches at 8 bases. The length of the CDR3 is 15 residues. V lost 5 bases to trimming and J lost 5 bases; unmatched junction nucleotides: 7. Germline-derived CDR1 and CDR2 are KGHDR and SFDVKD. For the CDR3, the DNA is TGTGCCACCAGTGCCGGGGGACTAGGGGACAATGAGCAGTTCTTC. It encodes CATSAGGLGDNEQFF.

This chain connects TRBV5-5 to TRBJ1-3, with 7 bases aligning to TRBD1. The CDR3 covers 17 residues. The junction had 6 bases not matched to a gene; V was cut back by 0 bases and J by 0 bases. CDR1 and CDR2 (germline): SGHKS, YYEKEE (reference sequence). The CDR3 DNA is TGTGCCAGCAGCTTGGAGCCACAGGGGATCTCTGGAAACACCATATATTTT. Its translation: CASSLEPQGISGNTIYF.

The rearrangement joins TRBV3-1 (or the pseudogene TRBV3-2) to TRBJ2-7, with D perhaps TRBD2 (6 bases). Germline lookup yields CDR1 LGHDT and CDR2 YNNKEL (reference sequence). This CDR3 has 15 residues. The germline V and J ends were trimmed by 4 bases and 3 bases, with 16 bases remaining between them. In DNA, the CDR3 is TGTGCCAGCAGCCTCGGTCCGGGACTGTTCTACGAGCAGTACGTC. Translated: CASSLGPGLFYEQYV.

The rearrangement links TRBV18 to TRBJ1-1, with 8 bases aligning to TRBD1. Germline V gene lookup returns CDR1 KGHSH and CDR2 LQKENI. V gave up 0 bases and J gave up 4 bases; unmatched junction bases: 4. The CDR3 extends over 15 amino acids. Written as DNA, the CDR3 is TGTGCCAGCTCACCACCGACTACAGGGGGCACTGAAGCTTTCTTT. Its translation: CASSPPTTGGTEAFF.